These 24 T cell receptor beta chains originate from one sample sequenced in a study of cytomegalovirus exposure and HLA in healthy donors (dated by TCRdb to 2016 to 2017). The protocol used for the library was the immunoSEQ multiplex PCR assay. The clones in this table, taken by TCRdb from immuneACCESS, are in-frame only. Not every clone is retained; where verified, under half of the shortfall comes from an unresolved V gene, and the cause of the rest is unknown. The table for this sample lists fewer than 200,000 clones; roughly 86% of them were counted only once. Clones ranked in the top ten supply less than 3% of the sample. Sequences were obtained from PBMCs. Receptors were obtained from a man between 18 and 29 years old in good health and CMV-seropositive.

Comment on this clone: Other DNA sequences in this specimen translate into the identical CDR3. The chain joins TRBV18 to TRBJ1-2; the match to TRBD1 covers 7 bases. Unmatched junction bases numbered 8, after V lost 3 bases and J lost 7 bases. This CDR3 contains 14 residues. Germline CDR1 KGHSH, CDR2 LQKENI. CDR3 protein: CASSPDREVSGYTF. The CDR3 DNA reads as TGTGCCAGCTCACCTGACAGGGAAGTTAGTGGCTACACCTTC.

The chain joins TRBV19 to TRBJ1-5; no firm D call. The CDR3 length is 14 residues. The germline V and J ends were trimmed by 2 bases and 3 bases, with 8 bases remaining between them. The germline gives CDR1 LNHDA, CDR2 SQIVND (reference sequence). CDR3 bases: TGTGCCAGTAGTATAAAAGGAGACAATCAGCCCCAGCATTTT. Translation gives CASSIKGDNQPQHF.

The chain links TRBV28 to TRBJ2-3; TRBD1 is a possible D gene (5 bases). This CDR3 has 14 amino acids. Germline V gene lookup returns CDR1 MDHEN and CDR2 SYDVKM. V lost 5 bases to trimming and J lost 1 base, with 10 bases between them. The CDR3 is CASSHPTGTDTQYF. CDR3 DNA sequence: TGTGCCAGCAGTCACCCGACAGGCACAGATACGCAGTATTTT.

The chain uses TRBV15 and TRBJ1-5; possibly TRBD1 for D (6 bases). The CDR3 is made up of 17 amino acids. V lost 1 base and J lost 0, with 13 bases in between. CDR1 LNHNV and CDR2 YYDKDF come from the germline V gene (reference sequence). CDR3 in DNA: TGTGCCACCAGCAGAGTGATTGGGGGGGCTAGCAATCAGCCCCAGCATTTT. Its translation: CATSRVIGGASNQPQHF.

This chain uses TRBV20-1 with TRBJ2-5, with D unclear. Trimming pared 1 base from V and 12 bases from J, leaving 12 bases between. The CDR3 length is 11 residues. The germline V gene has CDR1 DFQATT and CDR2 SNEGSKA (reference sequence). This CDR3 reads CSARVKGEKYF. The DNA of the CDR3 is TGCAGTGCTAGAGTCAAAGGAGAGAAGTACTTC.

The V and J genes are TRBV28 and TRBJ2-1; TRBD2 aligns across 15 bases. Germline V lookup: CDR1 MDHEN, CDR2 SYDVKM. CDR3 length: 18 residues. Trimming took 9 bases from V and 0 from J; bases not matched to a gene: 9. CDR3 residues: CASRGTSGRPSSYNEQFF. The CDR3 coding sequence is TGTGCCAGTAGGGGGACTAGCGGGAGGCCGAGCTCCTACAATGAGCAGTTCTTC.

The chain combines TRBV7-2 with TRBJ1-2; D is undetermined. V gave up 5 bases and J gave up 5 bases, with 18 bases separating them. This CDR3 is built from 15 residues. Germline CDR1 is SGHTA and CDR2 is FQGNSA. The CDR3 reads CASSQSQLPNYGYTF. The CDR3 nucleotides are TGTGCCAGCAGCCAATCACAGCTACCAAATTATGGCTACACCTTC. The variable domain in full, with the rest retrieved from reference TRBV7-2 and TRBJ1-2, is GAGVSQSPSNKVTEKGKDVELRCDPISGHTALYWYRQSLGQGLEFLIYFQGNSAPDKSGLPSDRFSAERTGGSVSTLTIQRTQQEDSAVYLCASSQSQLPNYGYTFGSGTRLTVV.

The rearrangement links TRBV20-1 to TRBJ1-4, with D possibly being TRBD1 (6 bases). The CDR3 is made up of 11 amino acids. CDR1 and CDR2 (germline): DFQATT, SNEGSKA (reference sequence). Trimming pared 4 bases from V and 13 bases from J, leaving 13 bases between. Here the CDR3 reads CSATSQGLLFF. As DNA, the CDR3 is TGCAGTGCTACCTCACAGGGATTACTGTTTTTT.

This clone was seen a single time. CDR3 in amino acids: CASSRPGQKNEKLFF. The CDR3 DNA is TGTGCCAGCTCACGGCCGGGACAGAAAAATGAAAAACTGTTTTTT. The J gene is TRBJ1-4, the V gene TRBV18; 7 bases map to TRBD1. V trimming: 4 bases; J trimming: 5 bases; junction bases outside the gene matches: 7. This CDR3 is built from 15 residues. Germline V gene data show CDR1 as KGHSH and CDR2 as LQKENI.

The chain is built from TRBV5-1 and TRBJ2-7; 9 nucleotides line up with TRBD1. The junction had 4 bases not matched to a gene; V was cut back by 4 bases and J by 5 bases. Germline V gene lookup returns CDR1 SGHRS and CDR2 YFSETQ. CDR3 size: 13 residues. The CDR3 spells CASSRDRVDEQYF. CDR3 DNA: TGCGCCAGCAGCAGGGACAGGGTGGACGAGCAGTACTTC.

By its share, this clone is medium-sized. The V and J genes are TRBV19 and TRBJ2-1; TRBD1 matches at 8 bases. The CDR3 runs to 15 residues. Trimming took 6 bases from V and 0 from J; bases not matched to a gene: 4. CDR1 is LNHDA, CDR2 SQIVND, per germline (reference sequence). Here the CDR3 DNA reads TGTGCCAGTAGCTTAGGGACAGGCTCCTACAATGAGCAGTTCTTC. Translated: CASSLGTGSYNEQFF.

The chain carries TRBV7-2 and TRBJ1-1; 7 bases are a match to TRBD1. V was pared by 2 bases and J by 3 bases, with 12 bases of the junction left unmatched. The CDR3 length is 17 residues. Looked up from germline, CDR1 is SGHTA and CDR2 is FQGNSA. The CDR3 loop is CASSLRPAGTADTEAFF. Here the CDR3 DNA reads TGTGCCAGCAGCTTACGACCGGCCGGGACAGCTGACACTGAAGCTTTCTTT.

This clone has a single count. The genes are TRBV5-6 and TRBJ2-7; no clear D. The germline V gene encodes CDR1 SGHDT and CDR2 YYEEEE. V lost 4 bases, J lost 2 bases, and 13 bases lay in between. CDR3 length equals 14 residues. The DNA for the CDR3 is TGTGCCAGCAGCCTTACTGGGCCCGCCTACGAGCAGTACTTC. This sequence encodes CASSLTGPAYEQYF.

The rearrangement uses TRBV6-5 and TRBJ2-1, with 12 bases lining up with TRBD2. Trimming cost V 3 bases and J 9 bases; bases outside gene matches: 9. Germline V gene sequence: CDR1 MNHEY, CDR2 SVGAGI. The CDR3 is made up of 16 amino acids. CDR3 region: CASSYGGLAGKVEQFF. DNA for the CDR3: TGTGCCAGCAGTTATGGCGGACTAGCGGGGAAGGTTGAGCAGTTCTTC.

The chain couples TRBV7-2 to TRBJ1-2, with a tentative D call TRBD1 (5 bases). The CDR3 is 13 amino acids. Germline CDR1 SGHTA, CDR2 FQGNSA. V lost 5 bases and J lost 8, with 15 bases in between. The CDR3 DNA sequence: TGTGCCAGCAGCCACGGGACTTCCTGGGGCTACACCTTC. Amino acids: CASSHGTSWGYTF.

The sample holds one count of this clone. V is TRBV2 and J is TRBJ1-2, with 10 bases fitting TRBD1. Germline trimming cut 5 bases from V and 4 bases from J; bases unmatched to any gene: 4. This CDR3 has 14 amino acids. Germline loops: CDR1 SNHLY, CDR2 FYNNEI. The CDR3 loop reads CASSNRDRGYGYTF. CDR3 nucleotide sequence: TGTGCCAGCAGTAACCGGGACAGGGGCTATGGCTACACCTTC.

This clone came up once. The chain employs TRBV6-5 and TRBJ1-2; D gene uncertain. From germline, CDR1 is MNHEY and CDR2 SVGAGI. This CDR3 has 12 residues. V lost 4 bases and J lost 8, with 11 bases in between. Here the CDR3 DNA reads TGTGCCAGCAGTTCCCGGGGTTTCGGCTACACCTTC. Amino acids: CASSSRGFGYTF.

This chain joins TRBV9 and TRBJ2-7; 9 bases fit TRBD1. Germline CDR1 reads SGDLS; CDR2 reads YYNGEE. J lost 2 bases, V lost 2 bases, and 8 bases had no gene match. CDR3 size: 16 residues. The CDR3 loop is CASSVGTGFRTYEQYF. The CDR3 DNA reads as TGTGCCAGCAGCGTCGGGACAGGGTTTCGGACCTACGAGCAGTACTTC.

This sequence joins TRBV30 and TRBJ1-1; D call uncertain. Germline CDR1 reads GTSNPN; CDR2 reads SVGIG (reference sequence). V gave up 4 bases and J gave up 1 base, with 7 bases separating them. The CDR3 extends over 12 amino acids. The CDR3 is CAWTDTNTEAFF. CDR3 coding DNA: TGTGCCTGGACAGATACGAACACTGAAGCTTTCTTT.

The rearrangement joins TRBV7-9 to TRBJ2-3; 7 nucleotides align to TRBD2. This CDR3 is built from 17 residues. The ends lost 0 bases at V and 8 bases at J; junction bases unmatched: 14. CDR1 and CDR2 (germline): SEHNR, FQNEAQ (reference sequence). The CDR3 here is CASSLAPGLAVLATQYF. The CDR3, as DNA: TGTGCCAGCAGCTTAGCCCCGGGCCTAGCGGTTCTGGCTACGCAGTATTTT.

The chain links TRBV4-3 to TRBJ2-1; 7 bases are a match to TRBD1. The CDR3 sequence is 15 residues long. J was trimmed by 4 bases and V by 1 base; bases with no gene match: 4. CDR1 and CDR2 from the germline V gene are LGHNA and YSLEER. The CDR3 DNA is TGCGCCAGCAGCCAAGTCGGGACAGCGTACAATGAGCAGTTCTTC. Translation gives CASSQVGTAYNEQFF.

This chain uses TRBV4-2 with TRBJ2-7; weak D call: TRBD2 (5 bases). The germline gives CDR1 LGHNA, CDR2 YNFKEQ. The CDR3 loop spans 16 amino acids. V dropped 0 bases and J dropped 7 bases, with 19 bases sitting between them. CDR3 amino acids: CASSQEAGLGRGEQYF. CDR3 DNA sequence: TGTGCCAGCAGCCAAGAGGCCGGACTTGGGCGAGGGGAGCAGTACTTC.

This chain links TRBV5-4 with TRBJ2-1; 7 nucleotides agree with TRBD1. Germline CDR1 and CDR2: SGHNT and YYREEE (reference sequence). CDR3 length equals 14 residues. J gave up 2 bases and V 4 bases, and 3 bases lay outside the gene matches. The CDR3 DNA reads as TGTGCCAGCAGCCCTCAGGGGGCCTACAATGAGCAGTTCTTC. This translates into CASSPQGAYNEQFF. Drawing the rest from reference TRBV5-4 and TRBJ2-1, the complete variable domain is ETGVTQSPTHLIKTRGQQVTLRCSSQSGHNTVSWYQQALGQGPQFIFQYYREEENGRGNFPPRFSGLQFPNYSSELNVNALELDDSALYLCASSPQGAYNEQFFGPGTRLTVL.

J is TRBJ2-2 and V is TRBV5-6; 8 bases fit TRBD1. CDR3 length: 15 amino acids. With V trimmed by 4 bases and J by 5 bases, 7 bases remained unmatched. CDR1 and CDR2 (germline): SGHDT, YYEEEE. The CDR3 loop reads CASSLRQGWTGELFF. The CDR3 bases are TGTGCCAGCAGCCTCCGACAGGGGTGGACCGGGGAGCTGTTTTTT.